The 21 T cell receptor beta chains listed next were all sequenced from one sample in a study of cytomegalovirus exposure and HLA in healthy donors. This PCR relied on a set of 60 Vbeta primers and 13 Jbeta primers. Sequenced by immunoSEQ multiplex PCR; TCRdb stores in-frame clones only, minus some. The table records about 92,000 clones, just under 85% of them present only once. Sequencing was performed on PBMCs. The source of these receptors is a woman under 30 in good health and CMV-seropositive.

This sequence joins TRBV6-1 and TRBJ1-1, with 7 bases fitting TRBD1. Germline V gene data show CDR1 as MNHNS and CDR2 as SASEGT. This CDR3 is built from 13 residues. J was trimmed by 1 base and V by 6 bases; bases with no gene match: 2. The CDR3 loop is CASRDRANTEAFF. CDR3 in DNA: TGTGCCAGCAGAGACAGGGCGAACACTGAAGCTTTCTTT.

This clone has only one observation. V gene TRBV9 combines with J gene TRBJ2-2; TRBD1 is a possible D gene (6 bases). Germline CDR1 SGDLS, CDR2 YYNGEE. CDR3 length: 15 residues. Trimming cost V 4 bases and J 5 bases, with 15 bases left between them. CDR3 sequence reads: CASSPGHLATGELFF. In DNA form, the CDR3 reads TGTGCCAGCAGCCCGGGACACCTTGCAACCGGGGAGCTGTTTTTT.

The chain combines TRBV5-6 with TRBJ1-2; D is possibly TRBD1 (5 bases). V was trimmed by 1 base and J by 3 bases, leaving 19 bases between them. Germline V gives CDR1 SGHDT, CDR2 YYEEEE. The CDR3 contains 17 residues. CDR3 protein: CASSLLAAGGEYYGYTF. The CDR3, as DNA: TGTGCCAGCAGCTTGCTGGCTGCCGGGGGAGAATACTATGGCTACACCTTC.

The chain links TRBV18 to TRBJ2-7; D is perhaps TRBD2 (6 bases). V lost 1 base and J lost 7, with 26 bases in between. There are 18 residues in the CDR3. Germline CDR1 is KGHSH and CDR2 is LQKENI. This CDR3 is CASSPLSPGLGGAMEQYF. The CDR3 DNA follows: TGTGCCAGCTCACCACTTTCCCCTGGGTTGGGGGGAGCAATGGAGCAGTACTTC.

The gene calls are TRBV6-5 and TRBJ2-7, with 8 bases that match TRBD1. This CDR3 has 13 residues. The germline V gene encodes CDR1 MNHEY and CDR2 SVGAGI. J was trimmed by 3 bases and V by 5 bases; bases with no gene match: 3. The CDR3 DNA sequence: TGTGCCAGCAGTCAAACAGGGGGCTACGAGCAGTACTTC. It is translated as CASSQTGGYEQYF.

The rearrangement uses TRBV9 and TRBJ2-1; the match to TRBD2 covers 9 bases. The V gene's germline CDR1 is SGDLS and CDR2 YYNGEE. With V trimmed by 0 bases and J by 0 bases, 4 bases remained unmatched. The CDR3 totals 17 residues. The CDR3 spells CASSVVSGSVSYNEQFF. The CDR3 DNA sequence: TGTGCCAGCAGCGTAGTTAGCGGGAGTGTCTCCTACAATGAGCAGTTCTTC.

The chain carries TRBV2 and TRBJ1-3; no clear D gene. The CDR3 contains 12 residues. Germline lookup yields CDR1 SNHLY and CDR2 FYNNEI. Trimming removed 11 bases at V and 1 base at J, with 9 bases between. The DNA of the CDR3 is TGTGCCGATATGACATCTGGAAACACCATATATTTT. The encoded protein is CADMTSGNTIYF.

The chain recombines TRBV6-5 with TRBJ1-5; 7 bases line up with TRBD1. Germline-derived CDR1 and CDR2 are MNHEY and SVGAGI. There are 14 residues in the CDR3. V lost 10 bases, J lost 0 bases, and 6 bases stayed unmatched. CDR3: CATSDRASNQPQHF. The CDR3 DNA reads TGTGCCACATCTGACAGGGCTAGCAATCAGCCCCAGCATTTT.

The chain is built from TRBV25-1 and TRBJ2-1; D possibly corresponds to TRBD2 (5 bases). V lost 0 bases to trimming and J lost 7 bases, with 10 bases between them. Germline values: CDR1 MGHDK, CDR2 SYGVNS. The CDR3 sequence is 14 residues long. The CDR3 DNA is TGTGCCAGCAGTGAATACCCTCGAGGGAATGAGCAGTTCTTC. It yields the protein CASSEYPRGNEQFF.

The V gene is TRBV6-5, the J gene TRBJ2-1; 7 nucleotides line up with TRBD2. The CDR3 has 13 residues. V lost 4 bases to trimming and J lost 9 bases; unmatched junction nucleotides: 6. The germline gives CDR1 MNHEY, CDR2 SVGAGI. The CDR3 loop is CASSLREFGEQFF. CDR3 in DNA: TGTGCCAGCAGTTTGCGGGAGTTCGGTGAGCAGTTCTTC.

J is TRBJ2-7 and V is TRBV4-1; 9 nucleotides line up with TRBD1. The CDR3 is 16 amino acids. Germline assignment: CDR1 MGHRA and CDR2 YSYEKL. The trim removed 3 bases at V and 1 base at J, leaving 7 bases unmatched. CDR3 sequence reads: CASSQGQGTWSYEQYF. The CDR3 coding sequence is TGCGCCAGCAGCCAGGGACAGGGAACTTGGTCCTACGAGCAGTACTTC.

This chain connects TRBV12-5 to TRBJ1-1, with a tentative D call TRBD1 (5 bases). The CDR3 is 14 amino acids. CDR1 LGHNT and CDR2 FRNRAP come from the germline V gene. The V and J ends lost 6 bases and 4 bases respectively, with 15 bases between them. The CDR3 region is CASGPGGMRTEAFF. CDR3 DNA: TGTGCTAGTGGCCCTGGGGGGATGCGCACTGAAGCTTTCTTT.

The CDR3 spells CASSSGSTGELFF. The CDR3 DNA follows: TGTGCCAGCAGCTCGGGTAGCACCGGGGAGCTGTTTTTT. V is TRBV7-2 and J is TRBJ2-2; D not resolved. Germline V lookup: CDR1 SGHTA, CDR2 FQGNSA. The ends were cut back, 4 bases at V and 4 bases at J, with 7 bases in the middle. The CDR3 covers 13 residues.

The chain links TRBV28 to TRBJ1-2; D is possibly TRBD1 (5 bases). Germline lookup yields CDR1 MDHEN and CDR2 SYDVKM. CDR3 length: 13 residues. The germline V and J ends were trimmed by 3 bases and 8 bases, with 13 bases remaining between them. The CDR3 nucleotides read TGTGCCAGCAGTTTTTCAGGGCGTAGGGGCTACACCTTC. Translation gives CASSFSGRRGYTF.

The chain recombines TRBV2 with TRBJ1-1; D remains unclear. The V gene lost 5 bases and the J gene lost 7 bases, with 5 bases spanning the gap. This CDR3 contains 10 residues. Germline V gene sequence: CDR1 SNHLY, CDR2 FYNNEI. The CDR3 nucleotides read TGTGCCAGCAGTTTGCGTGAAGCTTTCTTT. As protein: CASSLREAFF.

The V and J genes are TRBV7-9 and TRBJ2-7; D perhaps matches TRBD2 (5 bases). The CDR3 loop spans 16 amino acids. From germline, CDR1 is SEHNR and CDR2 FQNEAQ (reference sequence). V was pared by 1 base and J by 0 bases, with 13 bases between. CDR3 residues: CASSLVAGAASYEQYF. The CDR3 bases are TGTGCCAGCAGCTTAGTTGCGGGTGCGGCCTCCTACGAGCAGTACTTC.

The rearrangement uses TRBV28 and TRBJ1-1, with D hard to call. Germline assignment: CDR1 MDHEN and CDR2 SYDVKM. Trimming stripped 1 base from V and 2 bases from J, with 17 bases between. The CDR3 runs 17 residues. CDR3 nucleotide sequence: TGTGCCAGCAGTTTATCCTTGGGAGTGTACATAAACACTGAAGCTTTCTTT. Protein product: CASSLSLGVYINTEAFF.

The chain recombines TRBV19 with TRBJ2-3, with D possibly TRBD1 on 5 matching bases. Trimming pared 3 bases from V and 8 bases from J, leaving 18 bases between. The germline CDR1 and CDR2 sequences are LNHDA and SQIVND (reference sequence). The CDR3 covers 15 residues. The CDR3 nucleotides are TGTGCCAGTAGTATCGACAGCTCCGCCGGTGCTACGCAGTATTTT. It is translated as CASSIDSSAGATQYF. Full variable domain (rest looked up from reference TRBV19 and TRBJ2-3): DGGITQSPKYLFRKEGQNVTLSCEQNLNHDAMYWYRQDPGQGLRLIYYSQIVNDFQKGDIAEGYSVSREKKESFPLTVTSAQKNPTAFYLCASSIDSSAGATQYFGPGTRLTVL.

The chain joins TRBV2 to TRBJ1-1, with 11 nucleotides matching TRBD1. Germline CDR1 reads SNHLY; CDR2 reads FYNNEI. The CDR3 sequence is 14 residues long. The junction had 9 bases not matched to a gene; V was cut back by 11 bases and J by 4 bases. As DNA, the CDR3 is TGTGCCTGCCAAACCGGGACAGGGGGCACTGAAGCTTTCTTT. It codes for CACQTGTGGTEAFF.

The gene calls are TRBV20-1 and TRBJ1-2, with a possible D match to TRBD1 (6 bases). V was clipped by 6 bases and J by 4 bases, with 9 bases between them. The CDR3 totals 11 residues. CDR1 is DFQATT, CDR2 SNEGSKA, per germline (reference sequence). CDR3 in DNA: TGCAGTGCCCAACAGGGCTATGGCTACACCTTC. This gives the protein CSAQQGYGYTF.

This chain joins TRBV5-6 and TRBJ1-1; D is ambiguous. Trimming removed 4 bases from V and 3 bases from J, with 16 bases in between. Germline values: CDR1 SGHDT, CDR2 YYEEEE. CDR3 size: 15 residues. CDR3 loop: CASSPKNTAYTEAFF. The CDR3 nucleotides are TGTGCCAGCAGCCCGAAAAATACAGCCTACACTGAAGCTTTCTTT.